Listed below are T cell receptor beta chains from one sample, sequenced in a study of blood T cell repertoires in COVID-19. Profiled with immunoSEQ multiplex PCR; TCRdb holds only in-frame clones, not every one. There are about 350,000 clones in the sample; almost 90% occur only once, and 6% to 8% lies in the top ten. The specimen sequenced was peripheral blood. These receptors all stem from a woman aged 70-85 years with COVID-19, enrolled during active disease. Each CDR3 is given with its conserved first and last residue. A D gene is named only where the DNA matches it firmly. Some rows have no size entry. The others give once, few or many, or a class for an expanded clone.

-	TRBV7-8	-	TRBJ1-1	CASSLALGGNTEAFF	TGTGCCAGCAGCTTAGCGTTAGGGGGAAACACTGAAGCTTTCTTT
-	TRBV7-2	once	TRBJ1-2	CASSLGAGNYGYTF	TGTGCCAGCAGCTTAGGTGCGGGTAACTATGGCTACACCTTC
TRBD1	TRBV27	-	TRBJ1-4	CASSTRTGSGKLFF	TGTGCCAGCAGTACTCGGACAGGCTCTGGGAAACTGTTTTTT
TRBD1	TRBV2	-	TRBJ1-2	CASRGDSNYGYTF	TGTGCCAGCAGGGGGGACAGTAACTATGGCTACACCTTC
-	TRBV2	-	TRBJ1-3	CASSEAPSGNTIYF	TGTGCCAGCAGTGAGGCTCCTTCTGGAAACACCATATATTTT
-	TRBV27	-	TRBJ2-6	CASSFLSGANVLTF	TGTGCCAGCAGTTTCCTCTCTGGGGCCAACGTCCTGACTTTC
-	TRBV4-2	-	TRBJ1-2	CASSPEEGGGYTF	TGTGCCAGCAGCCCCGAGGAGGGAGGTGGCTACACCTTC
-	TRBV10-3	once	TRBJ1-1	CAISEGTVAFF	TGTGCCATCAGTGAGGGCACAGTAGCTTTCTTT
TRBD1	TRBV4-3	-	TRBJ1-4	CASSKGGGSGLRLFF	TGCGCCAGCAGCAAAGGAGGGGGCTCAGGTTTGAGACTGTTTTTT
-	TRBV10-3	-	TRBJ1-2	CAISESGGGGYTF	TGTGCCATCAGTGAGAGCGGGGGTGGTGGCTACACCTTC
-	TRBV6-1	-	TRBJ1-6	CASSEGVPGRPLHF	TGTGCCAGCAGTGAGGGGGTGCCAGGGAGGCCCCTCCACTTT
TRBD1	TRBV19	-	TRBJ1-4	CASRPTGGEEKLFF	TGTGCCAGTAGGCCGACAGGGGGTGAGGAAAAACTGTTTTTT
-	TRBV20-1	-	TRBJ2-3	CSASGGTQYF	TGCAGTGCTAGCGGCGGTACGCAGTATTTT
-	TRBV7-2	once	TRBJ1-2	CASSLGFQYGYTF	TGTGCCAGCAGCTTAGGGTTTCAGTATGGCTACACCTTC
TRBD1	TRBV2	once	TRBJ1-5	CASGKPGGADPQHF	TGTGCCAGCGGCAAACCAGGGGGCGCGGACCCCCAGCATTTT
-	TRBV5-1	once	TRBJ2-2	CASSGTAGTGELFF	TGCGCCAGCAGCGGGACAGCGGGCACCGGGGAGCTGTTTTTT